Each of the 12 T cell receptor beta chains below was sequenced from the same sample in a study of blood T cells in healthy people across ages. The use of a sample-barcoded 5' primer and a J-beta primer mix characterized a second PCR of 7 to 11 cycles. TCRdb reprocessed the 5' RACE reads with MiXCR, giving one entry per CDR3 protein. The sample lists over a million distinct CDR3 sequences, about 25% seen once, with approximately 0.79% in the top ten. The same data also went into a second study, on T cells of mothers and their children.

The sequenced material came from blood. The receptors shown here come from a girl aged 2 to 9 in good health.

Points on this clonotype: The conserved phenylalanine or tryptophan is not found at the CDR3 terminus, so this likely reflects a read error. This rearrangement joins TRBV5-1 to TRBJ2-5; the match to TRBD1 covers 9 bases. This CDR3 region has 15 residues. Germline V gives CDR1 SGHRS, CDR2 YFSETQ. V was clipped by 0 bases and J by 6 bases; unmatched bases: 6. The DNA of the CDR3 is TGCGCCAGCAGCTTGGAGGGACAGGGTAGGAAGACCCAGTACATC. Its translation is CASSLEGQGRKTQYI.

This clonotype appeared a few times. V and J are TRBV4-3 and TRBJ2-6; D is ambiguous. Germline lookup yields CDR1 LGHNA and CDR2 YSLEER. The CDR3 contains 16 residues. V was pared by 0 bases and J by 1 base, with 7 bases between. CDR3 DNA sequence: TGCGCCAGCAGCCAAGATTGGGCATCTGGGGCCAACGTCCTGACTTTC. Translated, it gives CASSQDWASGANVLTF.

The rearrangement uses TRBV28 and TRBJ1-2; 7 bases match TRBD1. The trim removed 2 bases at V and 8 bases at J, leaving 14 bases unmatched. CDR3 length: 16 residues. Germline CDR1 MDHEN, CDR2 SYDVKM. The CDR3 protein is CASSLELTGTEEGYTF. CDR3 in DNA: TGTGCCAGCAGTTTAGAATTGACAGGGACGGAGGAAGGCTACACCTTC.

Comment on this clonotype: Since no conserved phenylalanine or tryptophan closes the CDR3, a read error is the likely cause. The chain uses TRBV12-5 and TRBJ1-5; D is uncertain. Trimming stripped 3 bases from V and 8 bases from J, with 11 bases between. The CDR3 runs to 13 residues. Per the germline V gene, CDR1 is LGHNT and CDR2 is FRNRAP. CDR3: CASGLGGSKPQHH. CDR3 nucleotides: TGTGCTAGTGGTTTAGGAGGTAGTAAGCCCCAGCATCAT.

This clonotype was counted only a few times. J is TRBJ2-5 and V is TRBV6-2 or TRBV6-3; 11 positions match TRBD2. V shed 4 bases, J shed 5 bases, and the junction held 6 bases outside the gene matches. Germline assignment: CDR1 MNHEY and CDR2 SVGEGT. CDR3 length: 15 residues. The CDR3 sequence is CASSLLAGDWETQYF. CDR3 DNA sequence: TGTGCCAGCAGTTTACTAGCGGGGGATTGGGAGACCCAGTACTTC.

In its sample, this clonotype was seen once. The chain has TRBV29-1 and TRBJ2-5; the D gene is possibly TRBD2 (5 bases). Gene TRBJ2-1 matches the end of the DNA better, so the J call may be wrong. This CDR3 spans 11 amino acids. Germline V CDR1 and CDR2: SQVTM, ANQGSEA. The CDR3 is CSVASGGSQFF. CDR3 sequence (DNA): TGCAGCGTTGCAAGCGGTGGCTCCCAGTTCTTC.

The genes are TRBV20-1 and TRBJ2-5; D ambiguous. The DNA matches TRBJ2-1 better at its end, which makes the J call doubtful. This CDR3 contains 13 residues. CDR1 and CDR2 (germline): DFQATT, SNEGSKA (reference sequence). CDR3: CSARSSGDWKQFF. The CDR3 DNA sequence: TGCAGTGCTAGAAGTTCAGGTGACTGGAAGCAGTTCTTC.

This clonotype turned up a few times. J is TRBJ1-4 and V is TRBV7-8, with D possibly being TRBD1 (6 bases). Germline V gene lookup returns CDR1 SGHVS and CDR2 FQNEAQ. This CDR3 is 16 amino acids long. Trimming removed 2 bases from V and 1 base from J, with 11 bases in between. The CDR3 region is CASSLTGLRTNEKLFF. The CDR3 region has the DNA TGTGCCAGCAGCTTAACAGGGTTGAGAACTAATGAAAAACTGTTTTTT.

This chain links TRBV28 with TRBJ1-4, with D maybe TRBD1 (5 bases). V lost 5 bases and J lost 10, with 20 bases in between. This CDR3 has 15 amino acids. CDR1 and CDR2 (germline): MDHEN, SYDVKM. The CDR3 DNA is TGTGCCAGCAGTCCTGGGACGGGTTTTTTGGGAAAACTGTTTTTT. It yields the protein CASSPGTGFLGKLFF.

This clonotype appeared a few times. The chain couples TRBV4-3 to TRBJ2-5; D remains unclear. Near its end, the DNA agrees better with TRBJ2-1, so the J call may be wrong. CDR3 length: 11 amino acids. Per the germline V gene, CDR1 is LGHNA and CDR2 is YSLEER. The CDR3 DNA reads TGCGCCAGCAGCCAAGAGAAAGTGCAGTTCTTC. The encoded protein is CASSQEKVQFF.

The CDR3 bases are TGCAGCGTTGAGTTGGAGGACTCCTACGAGCAGTACTTC. Translation gives CSVELEDSYEQYF. The J gene is TRBJ2-7, the V gene TRBV29-1; the D gene is possibly TRBD2 (5 bases). Germline assignment: CDR1 SQVTM and CDR2 ANQGSEA. V was pared by 3 bases and J by 0 bases, with 9 bases between. This CDR3 comprises 13 residues.

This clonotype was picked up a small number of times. CDR3 sequence (DNA): TGTGCCAGCAGCTCACCATGGGGGCAAGAGACCCAGTACTTC. Translation gives CASSSPWGQETQYF. The chain carries TRBV7-9 and TRBJ2-5; D possibly uses TRBD1 or TRBD2 (5 bases each). The V gene's germline CDR1 is SEHNR and CDR2 FQNEAQ (reference sequence). CDR3 length: 14 amino acids. Trimming removed 4 bases from V and 2 bases from J, with 11 bases in between.